Below, one T cell receptor beta chain is given with its context. Germline V gives CDR1 MNHEY, CDR2 SMNVEV (reference sequence). V was pared by 5 bases and J by 4 bases, with 14 bases between. There are 14 residues in the CDR3. This sample stems from a study of blood T cell repertoires in COVID-19. Study at large: Specimens from acute and convalescent COVID-19 originated in the United States, Italy and Spain. PBMCs, B-cell-depleted T cells, or T cells were the source of the cDNA or gDNA that made up the material.

Cohorts were based on clinical histories the participants reported. In the source study's methods: Estimation of nucleated cell counts was performed using reference gene primer amplification. The repertoire was sequenced with immunoSEQ multiplex PCR; TCRdb's copy has only in-frame clones and lacks some. The DNA gave D and trimming, while V, J and clone size come from that table. The sample contains about 220,000 clones, around 89% of which appear only once. The chain links TRBV27 to TRBJ1-1, with a weak D call TRBD1 (6 bases). This TCR came from a woman aged 18-29 years in a cohort exposed to, infected with or recovered from COVID-19 (not recorded which). The sequenced material came from PBMCs or T cells enriched from blood (not recorded which). As DNA, the CDR3 is TGTGCCAGCAGTCCGCTGGGACAAATCACTGAAGCTTTCTTT. This codes for CASSPLGQITEAFF.